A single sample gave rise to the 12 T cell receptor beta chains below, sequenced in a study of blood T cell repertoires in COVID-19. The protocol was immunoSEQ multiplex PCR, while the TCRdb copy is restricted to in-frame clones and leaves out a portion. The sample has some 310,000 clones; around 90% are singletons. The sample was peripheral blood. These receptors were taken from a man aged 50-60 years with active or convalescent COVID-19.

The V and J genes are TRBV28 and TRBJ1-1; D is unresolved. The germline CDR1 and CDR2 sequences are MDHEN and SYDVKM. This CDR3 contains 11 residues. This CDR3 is CETRSNAEAFF. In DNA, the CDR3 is TGTGAAACCCGGTCGAATGCTGAAGCTTTCTTT.

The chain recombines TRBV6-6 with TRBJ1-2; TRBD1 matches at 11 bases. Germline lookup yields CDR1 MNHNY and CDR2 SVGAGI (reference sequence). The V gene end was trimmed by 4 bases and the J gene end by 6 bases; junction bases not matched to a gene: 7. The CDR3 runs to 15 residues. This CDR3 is CASSFRRTGGDGYTF. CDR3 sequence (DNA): TGTGCCAGCAGTTTCCGCCGGACAGGGGGCGATGGCTACACCTTC.

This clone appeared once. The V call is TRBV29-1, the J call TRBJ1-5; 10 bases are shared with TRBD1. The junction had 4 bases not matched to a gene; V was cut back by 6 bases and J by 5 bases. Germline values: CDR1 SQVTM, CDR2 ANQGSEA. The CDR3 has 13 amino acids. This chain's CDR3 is CSVAGTGDQPQHF. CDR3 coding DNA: TGCAGCGTCGCCGGGACAGGGGATCAGCCCCAGCATTTT.

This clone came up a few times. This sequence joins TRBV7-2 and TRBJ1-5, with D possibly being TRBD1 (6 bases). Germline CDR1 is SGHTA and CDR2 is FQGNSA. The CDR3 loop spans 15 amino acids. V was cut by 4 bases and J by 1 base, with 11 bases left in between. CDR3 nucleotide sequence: TGTGCCAGCAGCTCACAGGGTCGGAGCAATCAGCCCCAGCATTTT. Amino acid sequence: CASSSQGRSNQPQHF.

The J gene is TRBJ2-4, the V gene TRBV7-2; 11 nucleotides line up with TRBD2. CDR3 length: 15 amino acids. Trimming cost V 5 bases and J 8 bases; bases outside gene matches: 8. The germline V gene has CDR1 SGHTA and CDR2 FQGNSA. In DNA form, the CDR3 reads TGTGCCAGCAGCGTCAGACTAGCGGGGTCCCACATTCAGTACTTC. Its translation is CASSVRLAGSHIQYF.

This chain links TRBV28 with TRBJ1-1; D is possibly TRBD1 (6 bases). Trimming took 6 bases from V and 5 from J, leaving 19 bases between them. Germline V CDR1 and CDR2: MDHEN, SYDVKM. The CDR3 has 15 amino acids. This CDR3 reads CASRASGGAYTEAFF. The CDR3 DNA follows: TGTGCCAGCAGGGCCTCGGGGGGCGCTTATACTGAAGCTTTCTTT. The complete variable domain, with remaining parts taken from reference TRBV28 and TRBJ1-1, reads DVKVTQSSRYLVKRTGEKVFLECVQDMDHENMFWYRQDPGLGLRLIYFSYDVKMKEKGDIPEGYSVSREKKERFSLILESASTNQTSMYLCASRASGGAYTEAFFGQGTRLTVV.

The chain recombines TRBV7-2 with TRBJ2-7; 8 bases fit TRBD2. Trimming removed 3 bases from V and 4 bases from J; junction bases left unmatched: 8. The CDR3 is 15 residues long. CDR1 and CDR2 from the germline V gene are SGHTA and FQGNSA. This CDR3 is CASSFAGTRFYEQYF. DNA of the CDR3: TGTGCCAGCAGCTTCGCGGGGACTAGGTTTTACGAGCAGTACTTC.

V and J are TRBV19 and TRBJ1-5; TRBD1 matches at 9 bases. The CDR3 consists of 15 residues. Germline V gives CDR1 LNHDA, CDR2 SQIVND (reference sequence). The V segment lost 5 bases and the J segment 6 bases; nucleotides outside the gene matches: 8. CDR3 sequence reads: CASSFPGQGIQPQHF. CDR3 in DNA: TGTGCCAGTAGTTTCCCCGGACAGGGGATTCAGCCCCAGCATTTT.

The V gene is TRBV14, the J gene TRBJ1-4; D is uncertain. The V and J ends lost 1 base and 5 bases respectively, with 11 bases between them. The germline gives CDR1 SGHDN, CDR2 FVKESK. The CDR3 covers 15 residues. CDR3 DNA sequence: TGTGCCAGCAGCCAAGTGGGAGGGCTGAATGAAAAACTGTTTTTT. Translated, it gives CASSQVGGLNEKLFF.

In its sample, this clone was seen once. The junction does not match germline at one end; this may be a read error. In DNA, the CDR3 is TGTGCCCGGAGGGGACAGGAGTCCTACGAGCAGTACTTC. It is translated as CARRGQESYEQYF. V and J are TRBV30 and TRBJ2-7, with 8 bases lining up with TRBD1. CDR3 length: 13 amino acids. CDR1 is GTSNPN, CDR2 SVGIG, per germline (reference sequence).

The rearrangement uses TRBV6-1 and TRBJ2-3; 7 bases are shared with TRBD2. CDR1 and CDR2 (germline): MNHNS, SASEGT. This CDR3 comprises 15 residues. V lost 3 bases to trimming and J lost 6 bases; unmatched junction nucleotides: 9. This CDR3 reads CASSDAGAGGDTQYF. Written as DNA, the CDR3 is TGTGCCAGCAGTGATGCGGGAGCAGGTGGGGATACGCAGTATTTT.

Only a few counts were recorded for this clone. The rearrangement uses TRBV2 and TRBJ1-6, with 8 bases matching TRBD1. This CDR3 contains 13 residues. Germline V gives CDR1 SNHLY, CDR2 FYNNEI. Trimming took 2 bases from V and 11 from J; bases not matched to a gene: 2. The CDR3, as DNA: TGTGCCAGCAGTGAAACGACAGGGGCACCCCTCCACTTT. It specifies CASSETTGAPLHF.